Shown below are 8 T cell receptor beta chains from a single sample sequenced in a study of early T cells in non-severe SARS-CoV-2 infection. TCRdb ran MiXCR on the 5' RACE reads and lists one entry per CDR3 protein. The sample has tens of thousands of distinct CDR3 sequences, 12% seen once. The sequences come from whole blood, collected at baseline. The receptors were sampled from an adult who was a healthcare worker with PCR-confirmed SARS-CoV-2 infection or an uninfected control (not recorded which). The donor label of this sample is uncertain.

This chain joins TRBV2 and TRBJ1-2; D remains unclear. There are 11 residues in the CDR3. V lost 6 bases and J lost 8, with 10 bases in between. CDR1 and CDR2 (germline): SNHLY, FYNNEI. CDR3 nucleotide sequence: TGTGCCAGCAGAATAAAGAAAGGCTACACCTTC. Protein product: CASRIKKGYTF.

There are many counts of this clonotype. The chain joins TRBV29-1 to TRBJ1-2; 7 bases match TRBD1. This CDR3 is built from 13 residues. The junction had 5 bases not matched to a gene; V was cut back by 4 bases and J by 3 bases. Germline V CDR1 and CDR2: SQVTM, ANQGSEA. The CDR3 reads CSVGQGVDYGYTF. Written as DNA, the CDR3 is TGCAGCGTTGGACAGGGCGTCGACTATGGCTACACCTTC.

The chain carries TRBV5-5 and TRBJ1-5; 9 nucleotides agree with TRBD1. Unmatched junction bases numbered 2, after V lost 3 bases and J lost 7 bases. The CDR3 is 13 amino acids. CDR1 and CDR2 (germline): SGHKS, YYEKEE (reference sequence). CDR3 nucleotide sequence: TGTGCCAGCAGCTCACAGGGGGCACAGCCCCAGCATTTT. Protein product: CASSSQGAQPQHF.

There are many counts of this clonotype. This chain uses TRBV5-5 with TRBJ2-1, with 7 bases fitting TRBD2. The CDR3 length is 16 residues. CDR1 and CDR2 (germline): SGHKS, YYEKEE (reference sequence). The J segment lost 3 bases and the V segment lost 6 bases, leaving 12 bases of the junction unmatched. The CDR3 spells CASNKWGGTGYNEQFF. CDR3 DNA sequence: TGTGCCAGCAACAAGTGGGGGGGAACAGGCTACAATGAGCAGTTCTTC.

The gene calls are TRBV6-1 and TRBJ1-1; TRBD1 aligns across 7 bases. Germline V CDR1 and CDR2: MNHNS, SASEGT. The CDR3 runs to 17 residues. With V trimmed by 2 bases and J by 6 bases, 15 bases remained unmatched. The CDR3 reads CASSEMGRPRQGAEAFF. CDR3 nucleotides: TGTGCCAGCAGTGAAATGGGGAGACCGAGACAGGGCGCTGAAGCTTTCTTT.

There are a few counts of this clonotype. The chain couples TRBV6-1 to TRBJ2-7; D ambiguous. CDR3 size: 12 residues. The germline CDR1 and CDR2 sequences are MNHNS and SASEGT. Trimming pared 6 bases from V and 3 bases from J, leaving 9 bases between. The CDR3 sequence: CASRDRRYEQYV. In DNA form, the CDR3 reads TGTGCCAGCAGGGACCGCCGCTACGAGCAGTACGTC.

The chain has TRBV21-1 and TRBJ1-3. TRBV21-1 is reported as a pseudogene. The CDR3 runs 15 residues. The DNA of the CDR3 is TGTGCCAGCAGCAAAGGCTACAGCTCTGGAAACACCATATATTTT. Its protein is CASSKGYSSGNTIYF.

The CDR3 nucleotides are TGTGCCAGCAGCGGTTGGCAACCGGGACAGGGCTACGAGCAGTACGTC. Translating it yields CASSGWQPGQGYEQYV. V usage is TRBV6-1 and J usage is TRBJ2-7, with 9 nucleotides matching TRBD1. This CDR3 contains 16 residues. Germline loops: CDR1 MNHNS, CDR2 SASEGT. J gave up 3 bases and V 6 bases, and 12 bases lay outside the gene matches.